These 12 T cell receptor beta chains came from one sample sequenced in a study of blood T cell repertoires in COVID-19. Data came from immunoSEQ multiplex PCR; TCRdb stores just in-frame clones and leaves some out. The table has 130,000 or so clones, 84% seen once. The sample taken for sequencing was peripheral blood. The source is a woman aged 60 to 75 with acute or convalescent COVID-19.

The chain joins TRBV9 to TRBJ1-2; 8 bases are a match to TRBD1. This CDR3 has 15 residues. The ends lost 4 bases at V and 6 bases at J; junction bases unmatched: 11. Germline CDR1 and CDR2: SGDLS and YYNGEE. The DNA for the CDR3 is TGTGCCAGCAGCCCCGGGACAGGCATAGATAATGGCTACACCTTC. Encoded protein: CASSPGTGIDNGYTF.

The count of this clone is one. The CDR3 bases are TGTGCCAGTAAAAGTAGCGCCCTCACAGATACGCAGTATTTT. Protein product: CASKSSALTDTQYF. The genes are TRBV19 and TRBJ2-3; D perhaps matches TRBD2 (5 bases). Trimming shortened V by 7 bases and J by 2 bases, and 13 bases separated the two germline ends. Per germline, CDR1 LNHDA and CDR2 SQIVND (reference sequence). The CDR3 is 14 residues long.

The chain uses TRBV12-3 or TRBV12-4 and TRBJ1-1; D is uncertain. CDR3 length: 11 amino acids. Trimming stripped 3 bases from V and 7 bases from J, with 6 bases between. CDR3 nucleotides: TGTGCCAGCAGTTTCGGTGGTGAAGCTTTCTTT. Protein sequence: CASSFGGEAFF.

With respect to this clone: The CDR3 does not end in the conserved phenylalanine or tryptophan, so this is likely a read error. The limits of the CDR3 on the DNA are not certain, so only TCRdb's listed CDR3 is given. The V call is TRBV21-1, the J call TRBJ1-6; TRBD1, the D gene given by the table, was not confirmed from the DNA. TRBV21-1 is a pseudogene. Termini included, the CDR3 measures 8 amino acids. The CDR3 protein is CASIWQGL.

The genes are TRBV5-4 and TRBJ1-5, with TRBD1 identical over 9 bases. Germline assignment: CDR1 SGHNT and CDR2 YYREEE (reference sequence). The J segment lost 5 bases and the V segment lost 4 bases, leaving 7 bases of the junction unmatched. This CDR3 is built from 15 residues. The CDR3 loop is CASSPGTGRDQPQHF. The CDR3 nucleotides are TGTGCCAGCAGCCCAGGGACAGGGAGGGATCAGCCCCAGCATTTT.

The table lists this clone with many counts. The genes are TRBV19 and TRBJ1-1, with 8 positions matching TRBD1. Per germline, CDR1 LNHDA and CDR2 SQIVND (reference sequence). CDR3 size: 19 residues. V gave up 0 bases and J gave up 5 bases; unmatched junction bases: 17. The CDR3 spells CASSIDLTLDRVFRTEAFF. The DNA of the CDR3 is TGTGCCAGTAGTATAGATCTTACGCTGGACAGGGTATTTAGGACTGAAGCTTTCTTT.

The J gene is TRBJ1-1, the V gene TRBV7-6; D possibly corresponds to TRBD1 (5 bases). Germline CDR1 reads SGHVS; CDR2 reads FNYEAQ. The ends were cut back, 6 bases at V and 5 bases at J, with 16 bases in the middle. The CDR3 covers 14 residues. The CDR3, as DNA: TGTGCCAGCAGACCTTTTTACGGGGGGACTGAAGCTTTCTTT. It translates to CASRPFYGGTEAFF.

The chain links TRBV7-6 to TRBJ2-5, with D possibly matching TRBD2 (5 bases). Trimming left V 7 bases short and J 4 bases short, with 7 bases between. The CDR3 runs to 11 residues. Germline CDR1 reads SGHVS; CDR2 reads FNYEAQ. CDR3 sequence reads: CASTGGETQYF. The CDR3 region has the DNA TGTGCCAGCACCGGAGGAGAGACCCAGTACTTC. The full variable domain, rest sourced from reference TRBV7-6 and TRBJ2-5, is GAGVSQSPRYKVTKRGQDVALRCDPISGHVSLYWYRQALGQGPEFLTYFNYEAQQDKSGLPNDRFSAERPEGSISTLTIQRTEQRDSAMYRCASTGGETQYFGPGTRLLVL.

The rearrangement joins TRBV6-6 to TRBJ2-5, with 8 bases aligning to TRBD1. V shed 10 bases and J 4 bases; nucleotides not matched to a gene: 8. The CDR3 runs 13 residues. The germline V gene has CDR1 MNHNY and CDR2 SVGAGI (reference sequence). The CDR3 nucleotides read TGTGCCACCCACAGGGGGGTGGGAGAGACCCAGTACTTC. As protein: CATHRGVGETQYF.

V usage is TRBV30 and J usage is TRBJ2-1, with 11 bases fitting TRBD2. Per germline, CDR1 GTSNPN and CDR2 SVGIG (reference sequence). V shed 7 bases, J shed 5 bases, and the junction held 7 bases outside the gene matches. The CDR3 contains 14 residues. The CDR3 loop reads CALAGTSGNNEQFF. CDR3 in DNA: TGTGCCTTAGCTGGGACTAGCGGTAACAATGAGCAGTTCTTC.

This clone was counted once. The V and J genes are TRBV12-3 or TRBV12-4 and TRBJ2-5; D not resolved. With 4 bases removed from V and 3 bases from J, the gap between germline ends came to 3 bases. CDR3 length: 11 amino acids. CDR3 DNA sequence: TGTGCCAGCAGTTCAAAAGAGACCCAGTACTTC. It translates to CASSSKETQYF.

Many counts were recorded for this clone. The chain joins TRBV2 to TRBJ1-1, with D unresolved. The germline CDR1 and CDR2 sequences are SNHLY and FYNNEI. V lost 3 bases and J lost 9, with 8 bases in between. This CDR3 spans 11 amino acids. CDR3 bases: TGTGCCAGCAGTGAGGGCGACCAAGCTTTCTTT. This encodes CASSEGDQAFF.